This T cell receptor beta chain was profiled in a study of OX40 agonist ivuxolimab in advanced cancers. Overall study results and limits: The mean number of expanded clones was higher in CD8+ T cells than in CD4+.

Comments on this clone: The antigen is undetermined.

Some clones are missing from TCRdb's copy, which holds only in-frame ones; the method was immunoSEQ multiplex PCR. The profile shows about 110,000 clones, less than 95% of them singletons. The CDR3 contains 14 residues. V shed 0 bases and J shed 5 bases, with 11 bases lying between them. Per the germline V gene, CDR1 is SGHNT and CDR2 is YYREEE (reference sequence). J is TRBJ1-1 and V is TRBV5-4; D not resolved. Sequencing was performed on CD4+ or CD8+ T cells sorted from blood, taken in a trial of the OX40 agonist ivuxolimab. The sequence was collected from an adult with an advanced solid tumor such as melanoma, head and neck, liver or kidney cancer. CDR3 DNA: TGTGCCAGCAGCTTGGGTCAGTCGGGGACTGAAGCTTTCTTT. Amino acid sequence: CASSLGQSGTEAFF.